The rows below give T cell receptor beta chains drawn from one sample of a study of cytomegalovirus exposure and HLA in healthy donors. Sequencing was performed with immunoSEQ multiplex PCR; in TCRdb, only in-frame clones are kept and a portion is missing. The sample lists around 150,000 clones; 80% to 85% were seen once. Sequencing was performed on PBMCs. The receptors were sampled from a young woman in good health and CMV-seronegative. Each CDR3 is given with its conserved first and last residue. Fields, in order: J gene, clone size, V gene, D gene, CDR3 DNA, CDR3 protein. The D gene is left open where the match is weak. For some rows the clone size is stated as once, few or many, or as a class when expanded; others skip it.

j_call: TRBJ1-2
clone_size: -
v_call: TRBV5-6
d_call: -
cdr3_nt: TGTGCCAGCAGCGGGAGGGGTAAAGCGGACTATGGCTACACCTTC
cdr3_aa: CASSGRGKADYGYTF

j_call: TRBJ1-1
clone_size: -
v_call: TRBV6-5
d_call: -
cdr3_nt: TGTGCCAGCAGTTCCGCCCCAGGGAAGAACACTGAAGCTTTCTTT
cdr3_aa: CASSSAPGKNTEAFF

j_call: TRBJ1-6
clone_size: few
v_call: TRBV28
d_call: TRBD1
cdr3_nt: TGTGCCAGCAGTTGGGGGACAGAGAAAGACTATAATTCACCCCTCCACTTT
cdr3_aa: CASSWGTEKDYNSPLHF

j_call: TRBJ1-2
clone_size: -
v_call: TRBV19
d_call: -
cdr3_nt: TGTGCCAGTAGACTTTTGGGCGGGGGAATGGCTGGCTACACCTTC
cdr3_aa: CASRLLGGGMAGYTF

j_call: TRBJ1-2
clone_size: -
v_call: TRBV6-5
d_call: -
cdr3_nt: TGTGCCAGCAGTTACTCTCTGGGGGCCAACTATGGCTACACCTTC
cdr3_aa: CASSYSLGANYGYTF

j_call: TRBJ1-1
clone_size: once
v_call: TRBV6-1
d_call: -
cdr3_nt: TGTGCCAGCGGCCCGGCTGGAGGACGTGAAGCTTTCTTT
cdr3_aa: CASGPAGGREAFF

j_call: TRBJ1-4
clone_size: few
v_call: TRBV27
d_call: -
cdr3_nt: TGTGCCAGCAGTATAACAGGGTCTAATGAAAAACTGTTTTTT
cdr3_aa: CASSITGSNEKLFF

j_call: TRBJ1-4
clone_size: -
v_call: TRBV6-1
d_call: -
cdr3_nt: TGTGCCAGCATTATGAGACAGGATAATGAAAAACTGTTTTTT
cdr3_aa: CASIMRQDNEKLFF

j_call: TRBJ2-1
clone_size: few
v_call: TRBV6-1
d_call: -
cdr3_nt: TGTGCCAGCAGGGCGGGGCTTTTCTTAGATGAGCAGTTCTTC
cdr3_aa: CASRAGLFLDEQFF

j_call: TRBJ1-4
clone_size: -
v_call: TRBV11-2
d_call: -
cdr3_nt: TGTGCCAGCAACGGACAGAGCCAAACTAATGAAAAACTGTTTTTT
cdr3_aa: CASNGQSQTNEKLFF

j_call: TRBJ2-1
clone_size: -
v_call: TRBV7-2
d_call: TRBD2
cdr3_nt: TGTGCCAGCAGCTTAGGAGCGGGGGGCCCTTACAATGAGCAGTTCTTC
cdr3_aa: CASSLGAGGPYNEQFF

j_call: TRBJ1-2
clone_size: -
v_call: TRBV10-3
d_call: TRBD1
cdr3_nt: TGTGCCATCAGACCGACAGGGAGTTTCGGAGGCTACACCTTC
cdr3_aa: CAIRPTGSFGGYTF

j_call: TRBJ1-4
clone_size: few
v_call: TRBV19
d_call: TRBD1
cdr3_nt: TGTGCCAGTAGCCCCGGGACAGGGGTTGTTAGACTGTTTTTT
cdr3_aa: CASSPGTGVVRLFF

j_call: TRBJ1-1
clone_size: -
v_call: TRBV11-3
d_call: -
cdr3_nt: TGTGCCAGCAGCTTAGGGGCATCAACAGCTTTCTTT
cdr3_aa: CASSLGASTAFF

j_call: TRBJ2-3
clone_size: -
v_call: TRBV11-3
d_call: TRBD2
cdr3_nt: TGTGCCAGCAGTCGGGGGGGAACAGATACGCAGTATTTT
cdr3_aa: CASSRGGTDTQYF

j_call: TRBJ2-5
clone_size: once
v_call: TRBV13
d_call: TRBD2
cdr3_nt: TGTGCCAGCAGCCTGAGCGGGGGGGAGACCCAGTACTTC
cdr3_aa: CASSLSGGETQYF

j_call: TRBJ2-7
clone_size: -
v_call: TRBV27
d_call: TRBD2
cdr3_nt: TGTGCCAGCAGCTATCGGAGCGGGGGGATATTCTACGAGCAGTACTTC
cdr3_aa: CASSYRSGGIFYEQYF

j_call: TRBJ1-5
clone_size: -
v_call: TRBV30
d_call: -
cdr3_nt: TGTGCCTGGAGCCTGGGGGGTCAGCCCCAGCATTTT
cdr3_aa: CAWSLGGQPQHF

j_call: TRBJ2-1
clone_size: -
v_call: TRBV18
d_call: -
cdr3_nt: TGTGCCAGCTCACGCAAGGCCTCAGCAGGCTCCTACAATGAGCAGTTCTTC
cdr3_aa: CASSRKASAGSYNEQFF

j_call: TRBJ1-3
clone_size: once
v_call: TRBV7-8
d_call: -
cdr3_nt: TGTGCCAGCAGCTTGAGTATGTGGGAGGGAAACACCATATATTTT
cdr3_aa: CASSLSMWEGNTIYF